Listed here are 18 T cell receptor beta chains from one sample, sequenced in a study of T cells after yellow fever vaccination. In TCRdb, the 5' RACE reads were re-called with MiXCR into one record per CDR3 protein. This table holds around 300,000 distinct CDR3 sequences, 4.1% found once. Source: PBMCs, taken 5 days after the yellow fever booster vaccination. These receptors originate from a man between 18 and 29 years old who received the YFV17D yellow fever vaccine.

This clonotype has just a few counts. This may arise from a read error, as a much more abundant clone is one base away. V usage is TRBV5-1 and J usage is TRBJ2-5, with 12 bases identical to TRBD2. The CDR3 contains 15 residues. Germline V gene data show CDR1 as SGHRS and CDR2 as YFSETQ. CDR3 DNA: TGCGCCAGCAGCCCCGGACTAGCGGGGCGGGAGACCCTGTACTTC. Its protein is CASSPGLAGRETLYF.

This clonotype was seen many times. The chain has TRBV6-5 and TRBJ1-2; tentative D call: TRBD1 (5 bases). The CDR3 totals 11 residues. Trimming removed 7 bases from V and 10 bases from J, with 13 bases in between. From germline, CDR1 is MNHEY and CDR2 SVGAGI. CDR3 region: CASKSAGLYTF. The DNA of the CDR3 is TGTGCCAGCAAAAGTGCGGGGCTCTACACCTTC.

This clonotype was seen only a few times. The V call is TRBV6-5, the J call TRBJ1-2; D uncertain. This CDR3 is built from 13 residues. Germline CDR1 MNHEY, CDR2 SVGAGI. The ends were cut back, 6 bases at V and 7 bases at J, with 15 bases in the middle. CDR3 bases: TGTGCCAGCAGGTCCAATAGAGGTTTTGGCTACACCTTC. It is translated as CASRSNRGFGYTF.

This clonotype was counted between two and nine times. The chain couples TRBV6-5 to TRBJ1-2, with no clear D. The CDR3 is 13 amino acids. Germline CDR1 reads MNHEY; CDR2 reads SVGAGI. V shed 6 bases and J shed 4 bases, with 12 bases lying between them. The DNA for the CDR3 is TGTGCCAGCAGAGTGACGGGGAGCTATGGCTACACCTTC. Encoded protein: CASRVTGSYGYTF.

This clonotype was seen more than once but under ten times. The rearrangement joins TRBV12-3 or TRBV12-4 to TRBJ2-3, with 10 bases lining up with TRBD2. V lost 0 bases, J lost 2 bases, and 2 bases stayed unmatched. The CDR3 has 16 amino acids. The CDR3 coding sequence is TGTGCCAGCAGTTTAGCTAGCGGGGGGTACACAGATACGCAGTATTTT. Residues: CASSLASGGYTDTQYF.

This clonotype has ten or more counts. The chain employs TRBV4-1 and TRBJ1-4, with TRBD1 as a possible D gene (5 bases). Germline CDR1 MGHRA, CDR2 YSYEKL. Trimming took off 0 bases at V and 7 bases at J, with 12 bases between the two ends. CDR3 length equals 15 residues. The CDR3 here is CASSQEWGVGEKLFF. The CDR3 DNA reads as TGCGCCAGCAGCCAAGAATGGGGGGTCGGTGAAAAACTGTTTTTT.

This clonotype was seen repeatedly, ten times or more. This sequence joins TRBV4-1 and TRBJ2-7; D is possibly TRBD1 (6 bases). This CDR3 is built from 16 residues. Germline-derived CDR1 and CDR2 are MGHRA and YSYEKL. V lost 0 bases and J lost 0, with 12 bases in between. CDR3 protein: CASSQDVTGSSYEQYF. DNA for the CDR3: TGCGCCAGCAGCCAAGACGTAACAGGGAGCTCCTACGAGCAGTACTTC.

This clonotype was seen more than once but under ten times. Possible read error: a much larger clone is one base away. This chain joins TRBV5-6 and TRBJ1-1; no firm D call. V was cut by 2 bases and J by 1 base, with 6 bases left in between. Looked up from germline, CDR1 is SGHDT and CDR2 is YYEEEE. The length of the CDR3 is 13 residues. The CDR3 loop reads CASSLGKNTEAFF. CDR3 bases: TGTGCCAGCAGCTTAGGGAAGAACACTGAAGCTTTCTTT. The full variable domain, its missing parts supplied by reference TRBV5-6 and TRBJ1-1, is DAGVTQSPTHLIKTRGQQVTLRCSPKSGHDTVSWYQQALGQGPQFIFQYYEEEERQRGNFPDRFSGHQFPNYSSELNVNALLLGDSALYLCASSLGKNTEAFFGQGTRLTVV.

The chain combines TRBV6-5 with TRBJ1-1; D not certain. The CDR3 is 15 amino acids. Trimming cost V 2 bases and J 4 bases, with 14 bases left between them. Germline CDR1 reads MNHEY; CDR2 reads SVGAGI. CDR3 protein: CASSYLPGLVTEAFF. In DNA form, the CDR3 reads TGTGCCAGCAGTTACCTCCCAGGCTTGGTCACTGAAGCTTTCTTT.

Ten or more counts support this clonotype. The V gene is TRBV6-5, the J gene TRBJ2-5; TRBD1 matches 7 bases. The J segment lost 1 base and the V segment lost 6 bases, leaving 2 bases of the junction unmatched. Germline V gene lookup returns CDR1 MNHEY and CDR2 SVGAGI. The CDR3 has 13 amino acids. CDR3 coding DNA: TGTGCCAGCAGATGGGACAGCCAAGAGACCCAGTACTTC. This encodes CASRWDSQETQYF.

This clonotype was seen at least ten times. V usage is TRBV12-3 or TRBV12-4 and J usage is TRBJ2-3; D is ambiguous. The CDR3 runs 12 residues. V was shortened by 7 bases and J by 9 bases, with 14 bases between the two germline ends. The CDR3 here is CASTRELSTQYF. CDR3 sequence (DNA): TGTGCCAGCACCCGAGAGCTTTCCACGCAGTATTTT.

The chain uses TRBV20-1 and TRBJ2-3, with 9 positions matching TRBD2. Unmatched junction bases numbered 13, after V lost 1 base and J lost 2 bases. This CDR3 contains 18 residues. Germline assignment: CDR1 DFQATT and CDR2 SNEGSKA (reference sequence). CDR3 in amino acids: CSARVLGTGTSTTDTQYF. DNA of the CDR3: TGCAGTGCTAGAGTATTAGGGACCGGGACTAGCACCACAGATACGCAGTATTTT.

This chain joins TRBV27 and TRBJ2-7; 7 positions agree with TRBD1. This CDR3 is 15 amino acids long. Germline trimming cut 0 bases from V and 4 bases from J; bases unmatched to any gene: 6. Germline CDR1 is MNHEY and CDR2 is SMNVEV (reference sequence). This CDR3 is CASSLSGGGFYEQYV. The CDR3 nucleotides are TGTGCCAGCAGTTTATCAGGGGGCGGCTTTTACGAGCAGTACGTC.

The chain is built from TRBV7-9 and TRBJ2-1; 10 nucleotides agree with TRBD2. J was trimmed by 8 bases and V by 3 bases; bases with no gene match: 4. This CDR3 has 14 amino acids. Germline CDR1 is SEHNR and CDR2 is FQNEAQ (reference sequence). CDR3 loop: CASSFTSGVDEQFF. In DNA, the CDR3 is TGTGCCAGCAGCTTCACTAGCGGGGTCGATGAGCAGTTCTTC.

In its sample, this clonotype was seen a few times. V is TRBV9 and J is TRBJ2-3; TRBD2 agrees at 7 bases. The CDR3 runs 16 residues. Germline values: CDR1 SGDLS, CDR2 YYNGEE. The J segment lost 0 bases and the V segment lost 0 bases, leaving 4 bases of the junction unmatched. This CDR3 reads CASSVERGLSTDTQYF. CDR3 bases: TGTGCCAGCAGCGTAGAGAGGGGACTAAGCACAGATACGCAGTATTTT.

The CDR3 loop is CASSYPVPSPSGGLQYQETQYF. The CDR3, as DNA: TGTGCCAGCAGTTACCCCGTCCCCTCGCCTAGCGGGGGGCTACAATACCAAGAGACCCAGTACTTC. This chain links TRBV6-2 or TRBV6-3 with TRBJ2-5, with 11 bases identical to TRBD2. Germline lookup yields CDR1 MNHEY and CDR2 SVGEGT. This CDR3 region has 22 residues. V trimming: 2 bases; J trimming: 0 bases; junction bases outside the gene matches: 20.

The rearrangement links TRBV18 to TRBJ2-2; D gene ambiguous. Germline CDR1 is KGHSH and CDR2 is LQKENI. With 0 bases removed from V and 7 bases from J, the gap between germline ends came to 9 bases. The CDR3 has 14 residues. The CDR3 DNA follows: TGTGCCAGCTCACCACCCTCCCTCGACGGGGAGCTGTTTTTT. Its protein is CASSPPSLDGELFF. Based on the CDR3 plus reference TRBV18 and TRBJ2-2, the full variable domain is NAGVMQNPRHLVRRRGQEARLRCSPMKGHSHVYWYRQLPEEGLKFMVYLQKENIIDESGMPKERFSAEFPKEGPSILRIQQVVRGDSAAYFCASSPPSLDGELFFGEGSRLTVL.

This chain connects TRBV28 to TRBJ1-4, with a possible D match to TRBD1 (6 bases). CDR3 length: 13 amino acids. Germline-derived CDR1 and CDR2 are MDHEN and SYDVKM. Trimming removed 9 bases from V and 4 bases from J, with 12 bases in between. CDR3 bases: TGTGCCAGTGGGGGGCTCGGTAATGAAAAACTGTTTTTT. Protein: CASGGLGNEKLFF.